What follows describes a single T cell receptor (beta chain). Its antigen is unidentified. This sample was included in a study of Ad26.COV2.S vaccination and SARS-CoV-2 variants. The overall study: The vaccine Ad26.COV2.S was put into the muscle once, or twice with 56 days between.

The study's findings and limits: Among vaccine recipients, spike-specific TCR breadth exceeded that of placebo recipients. Vaccinated and placebo-treated recipients had similar non-spike TCR breadth.

V was clipped by 5 bases and J by 1 base; unmatched bases: 6. Germline lookup yields CDR1 SGHNT and CDR2 YYREEE (reference sequence). This CDR3 contains 15 residues. Repertoires were generated with immunoSEQ multiplex PCR, while TCRdb's copy carries only in-frame clones and drops some. Of roughly 300,000 clones in the sample, approximately 86% were seen once. Noted treatment: 15 to 20 received Ad26.COV2.S at low or high dose, single or two shots; 5 received placebo; per-sample allocation not given. Day 63 after the first injection of vaccine or placebo was the sampling time. Adults aged 18-55 years in Boston included the donor.

The chain carries TRBV5-4 and TRBJ2-7; 10 bases align to TRBD1. The sequencing here drew on peripheral blood, taken in a trial of Ad26.COV2.S vaccine versus placebo. The sequence derives from a person aged 18-60 years who received the Ad26.COV2.S COVID-19 vaccine or a placebo. The CDR3 coding sequence is TGTGCCAGCAGAAGGGGACAGGGGTCTTCCTACGAGCAGTACTTC. Translation gives CASRRGQGSSYEQYF. The whole variable domain, remainder taken from reference TRBV5-4 and TRBJ2-7, is ETGVTQSPTHLIKTRGQQVTLRCSSQSGHNTVSWYQQALGQGPQFIFQYYREEENGRGNFPPRFSGLQFPNYSSELNVNALELDDSALYLCASRRGQGSSYEQYFGPGTRLTVT.